The 9 T cell receptor beta chains reported below all come from one sample, sequenced in a study of shared clonotypes between healthy human individuals. TCRdb's table, derived via immunoSEQ multiplex PCR, lists solely in-frame clones and lacks some. The table includes over a million clones, approximately 78% detected once. Sequencing was carried out using memory CD4+ T cells from PBMCs. Subset of the sample: CD45RA-negative fraction. These receptors originate from a man between 18 and 35 years old in good health. Some clones in this sample may be carry-over from other donors' samples.

The chain joins TRBV2 to TRBJ1-2; perhaps TRBD1 as D (6 bases). The CDR3 sequence is 14 residues long. V lost 5 bases and J 4 bases, leaving 14 bases between the germline ends. Germline V gene sequence: CDR1 SNHLY, CDR2 FYNNEI. CDR3 in DNA: TGTGCCAGCAGTTTAACAGGGACGGCCTATGGCTACACCTTC. Amino acid sequence: CASSLTGTAYGYTF.

In the case of this clone: This could be a read error, since a much larger clone is one nucleotide away. The chain recombines TRBV5-6 with TRBJ1-2, with D perhaps TRBD1 (6 bases). CDR1 and CDR2 (germline): SGHDT, YYEEEE. This CDR3 has 14 residues. Trimming cost V 2 bases and J 0 bases, with 8 bases left between them. CDR3 coding DNA: TGTGCCAGCAGCTTAGAGGGGGCTAACTATGGCTACACCTTC. Translation gives CASSLEGANYGYTF.

This sequence joins TRBV27 and TRBJ1-2; 8 positions match TRBD1. Unmatched junction bases numbered 17, after V lost 8 bases and J lost 3 bases. The CDR3 loop spans 17 amino acids. Per the germline V gene, CDR1 is MNHEY and CDR2 is SMNVEV (reference sequence). The CDR3 DNA sequence: TGTGCCAGCCGAAGGCAGGCGGGGGGACAGGCCGACTATGGCTACACCTTC. Its translation is CASRRQAGGQADYGYTF.

The J gene is TRBJ1-3, the V gene TRBV5-4; 7 nucleotides match TRBD1. Trimming took 0 bases from V and 0 from J; bases not matched to a gene: 6. Germline CDR1 is SGHNT and CDR2 is YYREEE (reference sequence). The length of the CDR3 is 17 residues. Here the CDR3 DNA reads TGTGCCAGCAGCTTGGGACAGGGTAAAAGCTCTGGAAACACCATATATTTT. This gives the protein CASSLGQGKSSGNTIYF. The whole variable domain, remainder taken from reference TRBV5-4 and TRBJ1-3, is ETGVTQSPTHLIKTRGQQVTLRCSSQSGHNTVSWYQQALGQGPQFIFQYYREEENGRGNFPPRFSGLQFPNYSSELNVNALELDDSALYLCASSLGQGKSSGNTIYFGEGSWLTVV.

This clone was counted once. The chain employs TRBV28 and TRBJ1-5, with no clear D. In germline, CDR1 is MDHEN, CDR2 SYDVKM. The V end lost 7 bases, the J end lost 4 bases, and 11 bases lay between the germline ends. The CDR3 length is 13 residues. DNA for the CDR3: TGTGCCAGCAAGCGAGGAATTAATCAGCCCCAGCATTTT. This encodes CASKRGINQPQHF.

The gene calls are TRBV10-3 and TRBJ2-3; TRBD1 aligns across 10 bases. Germline lookup yields CDR1 ENHRY and CDR2 SYGVKD. J gave up 3 bases and V 5 bases, and 2 bases lay outside the gene matches. This CDR3 contains 14 residues. This CDR3 reads CAISPGQGTDTQYF. DNA for the CDR3: TGTGCCATCAGTCCGGGACAGGGGACAGATACGCAGTATTTT.

This clone was counted between two and nine times. The rearrangement joins TRBV2 to TRBJ1-4, with D possibly being TRBD1 (6 bases). Germline V CDR1 and CDR2: SNHLY, FYNNEI. V lost 7 bases, J lost 5 bases, and 14 bases lay in between. The CDR3 is 14 residues long. This chain's CDR3 is CASTTDSKNEKLFF. CDR3 bases: TGTGCCAGCACCACGGACAGTAAAAATGAAAAACTGTTTTTT.

The rearrangement joins TRBV6-6 to TRBJ2-5, with D possibly being TRBD1 (5 bases). Matching the DNA end better, TRBJ2-7 makes the J call doubtful. The CDR3 length is 13 residues. Looked up from germline, CDR1 is MNHNY and CDR2 is SVGAGI (reference sequence). CDR3 DNA sequence: TGTGCCAGCAGTTACAGCCAGGGCTACGAGCAGTACTTC. It encodes CASSYSQGYEQYF.

The chain joins TRBV7-2 to TRBJ2-1, with 7 bases matching TRBD2. The CDR3 totals 15 residues. V was clipped by 7 bases and J by 5 bases; unmatched bases: 11. The V gene's germline CDR1 is SGHTA and CDR2 FQGNSA. This CDR3 is CASNRAGQPHNEQFF. CDR3 coding DNA: TGTGCCAGCAACCGAGCGGGGCAGCCTCACAATGAGCAGTTCTTC.